The rows below give T cell receptor beta chains drawn from one sample of a study of CXCR3-negative and CXCR3-positive naive CD8 T cells. No DNA is given; TCRdb re-called the 5' RACE reads and lists each CDR3 protein once. The data include fewer than 60,000 distinct CDR3 sequences; the top ten clones carry about 1.4%. The material sequenced was naive CXCR3- CD8+ T cells from blood. Receptor source: a human donor in good health. Some clones in this sample may be carry-over from other donors' samples. The CDR3 runs from the conserved cysteine through the conserved F or W. The order of the fields is V gene, CDR3 length, J gene, CDR3 protein.

>TRBV20-1|16|TRBJ2-7
CSATPPLNRRTYEQYF
>TRBV29-1|13|TRBJ2-3
CSVEEGQGDTQYF
>TRBV5-1|17|TRBJ2-3
CASSLAGRREVVDTQYF
>TRBV5-5|12|TRBJ2-1
CASEQPSNEQFF
>TRBV13|15|TRBJ2-7
CASSSIQGGSYEQYF
>TRBV20-1|12|TRBJ2-1
CSATLAGAEQFF
>TRBV9|14|TRBJ2-1
CASSIRDRGPEQFF
>TRBV14|18|TRBJ2-1
CASSQGTYGDSSYNEQFF
>TRBV4-1|14|TRBJ1-2
CASSQARGDYGYTF
>TRBV27|14|TRBJ2-1
CASRPIGGYNEQFF
>TRBV29-1|14|TRBJ1-2
CSVDTTGTPYGYTF
>TRBV4-3|15|TRBJ2-7
CASSQDRGLPYEQYF
>TRBV2|15|TRBJ2-7
CASSEAWASTYEQYF
>TRBV7-9|16|TRBJ2-7
CASSATSGREIYEQYF
>TRBV29-1|14|TRBJ2-2
CSAVGLERTGELFF
>TRBV28|20|TRBJ1-5
CASSSYAGTEIRLGNQPQHF
>TRBV29-1|13|TRBJ2-7
CSVRGGQSYEQYF
>TRBV29-1|15|TRBJ1-4
CSVEASSGGLEKLFF
>TRBV27|13|TRBJ2-7
CASSFKQSYEQYF